The sequence of this T cell receptor beta chain was determined in a study of blood T cell repertoires in COVID-19. Across the whole study: The study drew acute and convalescent COVID-19 samples from the United States, Italy and Spain. PBMCs, B-cell-depleted T cells, or T cells were the source of the cDNA or gDNA that made up the material.

How the authors handled the data: Amplified reference gene primers provided the basis for estimating nucleated cell counts. The table came from immunoSEQ multiplex PCR; TCRdb's copy has only in-frame clones and leaves some out. The DNA gave D and trimming, while V, J and clone size come from that table. This table holds about 98,000 clones, 82% found once. V lost 11 bases and J 5 bases, leaving 19 bases between the germline ends. The CDR3 spans 14 residues. In germline, CDR1 is MNHEY, CDR2 SVGAGI. The TCR was taken from a man between 65 and 79 years old with active or convalescent COVID-19. The chain couples TRBV6-5 to TRBJ2-1, with a weak D call TRBD1 (6 bases). The sample consisted of peripheral blood. The CDR3, as DNA: TGTGCCGTTACCCGGACTCAGGGGCACAATGAGCAGTTCTTC. Its translation is CAVTRTQGHNEQFF.